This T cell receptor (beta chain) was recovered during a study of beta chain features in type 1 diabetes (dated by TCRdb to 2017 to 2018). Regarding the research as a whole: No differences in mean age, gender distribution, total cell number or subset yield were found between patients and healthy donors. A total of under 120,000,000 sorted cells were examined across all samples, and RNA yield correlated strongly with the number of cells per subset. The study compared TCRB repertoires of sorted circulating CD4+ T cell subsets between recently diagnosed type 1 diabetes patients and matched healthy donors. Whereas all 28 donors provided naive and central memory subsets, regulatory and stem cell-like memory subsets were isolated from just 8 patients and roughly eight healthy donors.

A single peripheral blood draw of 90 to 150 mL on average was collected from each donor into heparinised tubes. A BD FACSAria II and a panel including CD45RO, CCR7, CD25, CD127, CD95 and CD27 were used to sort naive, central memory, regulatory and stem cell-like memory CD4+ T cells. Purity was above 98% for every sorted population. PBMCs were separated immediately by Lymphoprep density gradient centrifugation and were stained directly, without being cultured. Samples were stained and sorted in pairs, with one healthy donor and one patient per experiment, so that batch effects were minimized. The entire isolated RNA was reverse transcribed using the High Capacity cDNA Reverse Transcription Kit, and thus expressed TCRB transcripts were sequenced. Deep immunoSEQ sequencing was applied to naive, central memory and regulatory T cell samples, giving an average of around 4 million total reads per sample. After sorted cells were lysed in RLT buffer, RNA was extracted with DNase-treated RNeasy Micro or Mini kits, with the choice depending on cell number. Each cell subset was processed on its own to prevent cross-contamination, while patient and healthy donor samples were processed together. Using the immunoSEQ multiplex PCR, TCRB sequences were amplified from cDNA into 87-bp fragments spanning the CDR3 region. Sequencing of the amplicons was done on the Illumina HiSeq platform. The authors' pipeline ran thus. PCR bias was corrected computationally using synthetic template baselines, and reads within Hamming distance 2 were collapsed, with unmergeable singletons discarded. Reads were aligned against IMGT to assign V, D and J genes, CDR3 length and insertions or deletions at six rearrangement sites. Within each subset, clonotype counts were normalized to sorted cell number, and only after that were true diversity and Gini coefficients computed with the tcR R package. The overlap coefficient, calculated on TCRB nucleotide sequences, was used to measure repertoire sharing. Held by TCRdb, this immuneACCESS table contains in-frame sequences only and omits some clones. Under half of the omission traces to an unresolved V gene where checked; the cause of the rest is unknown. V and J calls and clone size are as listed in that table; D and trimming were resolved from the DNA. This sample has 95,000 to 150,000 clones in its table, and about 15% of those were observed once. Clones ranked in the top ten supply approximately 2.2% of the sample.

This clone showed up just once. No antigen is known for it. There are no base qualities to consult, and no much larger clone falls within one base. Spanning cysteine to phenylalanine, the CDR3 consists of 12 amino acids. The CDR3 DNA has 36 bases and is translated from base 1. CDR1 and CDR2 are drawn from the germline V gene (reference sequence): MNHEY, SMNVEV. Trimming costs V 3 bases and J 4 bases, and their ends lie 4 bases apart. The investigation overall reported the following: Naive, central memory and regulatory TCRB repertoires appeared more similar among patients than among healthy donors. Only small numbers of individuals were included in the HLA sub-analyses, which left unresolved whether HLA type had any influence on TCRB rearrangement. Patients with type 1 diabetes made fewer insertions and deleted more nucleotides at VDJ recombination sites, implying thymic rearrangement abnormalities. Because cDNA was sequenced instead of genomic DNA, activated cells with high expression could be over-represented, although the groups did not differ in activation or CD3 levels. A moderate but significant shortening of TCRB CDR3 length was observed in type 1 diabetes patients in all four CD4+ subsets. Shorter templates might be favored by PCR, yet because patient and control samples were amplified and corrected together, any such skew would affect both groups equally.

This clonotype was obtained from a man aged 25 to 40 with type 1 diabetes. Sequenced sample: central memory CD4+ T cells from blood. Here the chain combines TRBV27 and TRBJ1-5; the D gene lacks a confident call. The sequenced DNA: TGTGCCAGCAGTTTTTGGAATCAGCCCCAGCATTTT. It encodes CASSFWNQPQHF.